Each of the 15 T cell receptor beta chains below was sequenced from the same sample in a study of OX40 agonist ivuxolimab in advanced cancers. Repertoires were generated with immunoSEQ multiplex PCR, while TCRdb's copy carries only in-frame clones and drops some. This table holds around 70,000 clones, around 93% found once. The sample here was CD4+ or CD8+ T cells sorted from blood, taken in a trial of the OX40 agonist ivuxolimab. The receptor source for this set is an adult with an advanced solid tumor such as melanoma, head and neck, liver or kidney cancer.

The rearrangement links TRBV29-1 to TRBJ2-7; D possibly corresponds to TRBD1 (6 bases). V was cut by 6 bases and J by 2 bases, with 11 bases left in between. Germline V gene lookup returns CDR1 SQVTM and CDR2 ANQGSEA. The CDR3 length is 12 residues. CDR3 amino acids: CSVKTGPYEQYF. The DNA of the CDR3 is TGCAGCGTAAAGACAGGCCCCTACGAGCAGTACTTC.

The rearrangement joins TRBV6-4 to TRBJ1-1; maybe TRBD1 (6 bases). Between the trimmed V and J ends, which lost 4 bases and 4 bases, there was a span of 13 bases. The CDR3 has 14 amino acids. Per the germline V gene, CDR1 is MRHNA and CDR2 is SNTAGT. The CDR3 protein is CASSVGGAGTEAFF. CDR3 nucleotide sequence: TGTGCCAGCAGTGTAGGGGGGGCAGGCACTGAAGCTTTCTTT.

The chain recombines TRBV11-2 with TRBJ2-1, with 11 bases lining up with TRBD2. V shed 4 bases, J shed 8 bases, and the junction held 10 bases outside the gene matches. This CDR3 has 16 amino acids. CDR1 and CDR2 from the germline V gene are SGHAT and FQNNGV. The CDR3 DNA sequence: TGTGCCAGCAGCTCCAGAACCGGGACTAGCGGTTATGAGCAGTTCTTC. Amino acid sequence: CASSSRTGTSGYEQFF.

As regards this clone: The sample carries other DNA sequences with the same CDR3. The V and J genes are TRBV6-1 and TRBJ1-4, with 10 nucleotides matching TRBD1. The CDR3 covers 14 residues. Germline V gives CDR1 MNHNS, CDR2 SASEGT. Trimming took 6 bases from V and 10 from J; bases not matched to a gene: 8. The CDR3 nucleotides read TGTGCCAGCAGCTCCGGGACAGGGGTCGGAAAACTGTTTTTT. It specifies CASSSGTGVGKLFF.

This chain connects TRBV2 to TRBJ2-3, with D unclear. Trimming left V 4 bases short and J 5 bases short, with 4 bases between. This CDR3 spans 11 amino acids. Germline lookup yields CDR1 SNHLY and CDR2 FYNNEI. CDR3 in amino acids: CASSVIDTQYF. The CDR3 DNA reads TGTGCCAGCAGTGTCATAGATACGCAGTATTTT. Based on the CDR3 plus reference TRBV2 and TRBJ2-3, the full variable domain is EPEVTQTPSHQVTQMGQEVILRCVPISNHLYFYWYRQILGQKVEFLVSFYNNEISEKSEIFDDQFSVERPDGSNFTLKIRSTKLEDSAMYFCASSVIDTQYFGPGTRLTVL.

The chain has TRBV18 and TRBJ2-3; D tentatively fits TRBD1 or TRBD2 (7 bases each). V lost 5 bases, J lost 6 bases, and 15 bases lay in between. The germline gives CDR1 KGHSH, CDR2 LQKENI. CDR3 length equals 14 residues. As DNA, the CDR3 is TGTGCCAGCTCAGCCAACAGGGGAGGGGATACGCAGTATTTT. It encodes CASSANRGGDTQYF.

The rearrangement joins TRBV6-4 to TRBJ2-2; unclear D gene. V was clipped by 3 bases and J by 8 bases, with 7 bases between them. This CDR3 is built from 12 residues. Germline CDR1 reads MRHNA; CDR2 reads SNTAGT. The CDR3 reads CASSEEAGELFF. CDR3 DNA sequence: TGTGCCAGCAGTGAAGAGGCTGGGGAGCTGTTTTTT.

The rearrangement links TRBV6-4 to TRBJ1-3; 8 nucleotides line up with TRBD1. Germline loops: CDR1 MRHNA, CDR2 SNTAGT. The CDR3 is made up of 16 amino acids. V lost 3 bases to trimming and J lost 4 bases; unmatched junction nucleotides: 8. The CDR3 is CASSERQGAGGNTIYF. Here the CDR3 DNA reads TGTGCCAGCAGTGAACGGCAGGGGGCTGGAGGAAACACCATATATTTT.

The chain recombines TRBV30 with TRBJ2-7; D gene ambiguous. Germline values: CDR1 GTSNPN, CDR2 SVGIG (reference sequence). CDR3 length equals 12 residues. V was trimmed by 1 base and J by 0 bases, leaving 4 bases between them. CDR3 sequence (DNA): TGTGCCTGGAGTGAGAGCTCCTACGAGCAGTACTTC. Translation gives CAWSESSYEQYF.

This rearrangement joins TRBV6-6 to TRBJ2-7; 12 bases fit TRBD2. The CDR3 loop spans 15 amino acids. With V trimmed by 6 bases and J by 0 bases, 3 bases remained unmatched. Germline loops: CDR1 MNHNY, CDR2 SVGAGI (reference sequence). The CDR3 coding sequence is TGTGCCAGCAGGAAGACTAGCGGGGGCTCCTACGAGCAGTACTTC. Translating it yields CASRKTSGGSYEQYF.

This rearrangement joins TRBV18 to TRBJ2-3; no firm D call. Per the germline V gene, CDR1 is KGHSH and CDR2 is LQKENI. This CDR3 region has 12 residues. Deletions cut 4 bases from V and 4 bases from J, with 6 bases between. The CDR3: CASSRASDTQYF. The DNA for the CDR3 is TGTGCCAGCTCACGTGCTTCAGATACGCAGTATTTT.

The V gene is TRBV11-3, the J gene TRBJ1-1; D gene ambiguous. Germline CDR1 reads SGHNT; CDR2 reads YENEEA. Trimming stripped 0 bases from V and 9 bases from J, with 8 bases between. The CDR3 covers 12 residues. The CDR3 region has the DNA TGTGCCAGCAGCTTAGATGGGAGGAAAGCTTTCTTT. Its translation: CASSLDGRKAFF.

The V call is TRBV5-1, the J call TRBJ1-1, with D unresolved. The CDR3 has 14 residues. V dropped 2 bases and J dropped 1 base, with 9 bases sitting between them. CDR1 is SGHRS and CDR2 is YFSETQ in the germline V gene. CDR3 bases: TGCGCCAGCAGCTTTGGGGTAAAGAACACTGAAGCTTTCTTT. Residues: CASSFGVKNTEAFF.

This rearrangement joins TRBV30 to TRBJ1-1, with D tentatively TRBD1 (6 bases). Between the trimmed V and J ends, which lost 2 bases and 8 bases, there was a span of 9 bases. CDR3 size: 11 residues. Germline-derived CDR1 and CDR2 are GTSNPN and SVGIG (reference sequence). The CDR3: CAWSTQGEAFF. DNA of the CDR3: TGTGCCTGGAGTACCCAGGGGGAAGCTTTCTTT.

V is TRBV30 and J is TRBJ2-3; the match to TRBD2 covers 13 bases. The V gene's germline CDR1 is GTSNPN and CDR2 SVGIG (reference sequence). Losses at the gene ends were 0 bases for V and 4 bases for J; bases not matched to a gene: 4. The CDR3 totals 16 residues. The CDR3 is CAWSVLGLAGADTQYF. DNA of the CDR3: TGTGCCTGGAGTGTACTCGGACTAGCGGGAGCAGATACGCAGTATTTT. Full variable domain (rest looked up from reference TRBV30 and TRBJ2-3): SQTIHQWPATLVQPVGSPLSLECTVEGTSNPNLYWYRQAAGRGLQLLFYSVGIGQISSEVPQNLSASRPQDRQFILSSKKLLLSDSGFYLCAWSVLGLAGADTQYFGPGTRLTVL.